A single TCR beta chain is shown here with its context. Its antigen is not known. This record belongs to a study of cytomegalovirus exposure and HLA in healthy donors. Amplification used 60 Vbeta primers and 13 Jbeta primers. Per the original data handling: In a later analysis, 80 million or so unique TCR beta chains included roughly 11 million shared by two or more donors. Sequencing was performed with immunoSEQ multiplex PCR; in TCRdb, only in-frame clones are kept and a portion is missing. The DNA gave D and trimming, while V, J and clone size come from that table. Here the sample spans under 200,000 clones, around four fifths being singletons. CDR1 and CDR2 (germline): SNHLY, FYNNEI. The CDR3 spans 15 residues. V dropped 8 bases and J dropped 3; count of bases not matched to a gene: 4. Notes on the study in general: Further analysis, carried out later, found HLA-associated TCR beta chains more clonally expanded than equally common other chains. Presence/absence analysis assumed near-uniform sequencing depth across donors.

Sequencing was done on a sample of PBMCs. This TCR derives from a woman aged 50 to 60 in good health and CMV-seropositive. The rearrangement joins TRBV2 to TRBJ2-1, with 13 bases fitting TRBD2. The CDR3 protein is CASGRTSGSYNEQFF. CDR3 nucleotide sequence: TGTGCCAGCGGAAGGACTAGCGGGAGCTACAATGAGCAGTTCTTC.